Presented here are 23 T cell receptor beta chains from one specimen sequenced in a study of human CD8 memory T cell subsets. Generation of TCR beta libraries used UMI-labeled 5' RACE. TCRdb reprocessed the 5' RACE reads and stores each CDR3 protein as one record, lacking DNA. The sample includes around 11,000 distinct CDR3 sequences. Sequencing used CD8+ T cells from PBMCs. The receptors were gathered from a human donor in good health.

Frequency places this clonotype as medium-sized. This chain links TRBV15 with TRBJ2-7. CDR1 is LNHNV and CDR2 is YYDKDF in the germline V gene (reference sequence). The CDR3 length is 14 residues. The CDR3: CATSRAAGFYEQYF. Full variable domain (outside the CDR3, taken from reference TRBV15 and TRBJ2-7): DAMVIQNPRYQVTQFGKPVTLSCSQTLNHNVMYWYQQKSSQAPKLLFHYYDKDFNNEADTPDNFQSRRPNTSFCFLDIRSPGLGDTAMYLCATSRAAGFYEQYFGPGTRLTVT.

The CDR3 loop reads CASSYSRRETQYF. This chain uses TRBV6-2 or TRBV6-3 with TRBJ2-5. The CDR3 is 13 amino acids. Per the germline V gene, CDR1 is MNHEY and CDR2 is SVGEGT.

The chain links TRBV7-9 to TRBJ2-5; as DNA is missing, the TRBD2 call by TCRdb cannot be tested. The CDR3 runs 15 residues. Germline loops: CDR1 SEHNR, CDR2 FQNEAQ (reference sequence). This CDR3 is CASSLVMGQGQTQYF.

This clonotype is classed as medium-sized by frequency. The chain joins TRBV5-4 to TRBJ1-1. The CDR3 sequence is 12 residues long. CDR1 and CDR2 (germline): SGHNT, YYREEE (reference sequence). The CDR3 here is CASSLETAEAFF.

Measured by frequency, this clonotype is medium-sized. This sequence joins TRBV28 and TRBJ1-6. The CDR3 extends over 14 amino acids. Germline-derived CDR1 and CDR2 are MDHEN and SYDVKM. The CDR3 loop reads CASRPNYGGSPLHF.

This clonotype is called medium-sized based on its frequency. V usage is TRBV2 and J usage is TRBJ1-2; TCRdb lists TRBD1, though no DNA is available to test this call. Germline V gene lookup returns CDR1 SNHLY and CDR2 FYNNEI. The CDR3 spans 14 residues. The CDR3 spells CASSERQQGYGYTF.

The chain couples TRBV25-1 to TRBJ1-2; the D call of TRBD1 rests on TCRdb alone, since no DNA is present to check it. From germline, CDR1 is MGHDK and CDR2 SYGVNS. This CDR3 has 15 amino acids. This chain's CDR3 is CASSDRQGTHYGYTF.

This chain connects TRBV20-1 to TRBJ1-2; TCRdb outputs TRBD1, but without DNA this stays unchecked. The CDR3 contains 16 residues. Per the germline V gene, CDR1 is DFQATT and CDR2 is SNEGSKA (reference sequence). CDR3: CSARDHSGGPFYGYTF.

The chain is built from TRBV9 and TRBJ2-1; TCRdb returns TRBD1, unconfirmable since there is no DNA. The germline V gene has CDR1 SGDLS and CDR2 YYNGEE. The CDR3 length is 16 residues. CDR3 region: CASSTGQVGSYNEQFF.

J is TRBJ2-5 and V is TRBV10-3; TCRdb's D call of TRBD2 is untestable without DNA. Germline V gene lookup returns CDR1 ENHRY and CDR2 SYGVKD. The CDR3 totals 13 residues. The CDR3 sequence: CAIKGSSLGTQYF.

This chain links TRBV20-1 with TRBJ1-5. CDR1 is DFQATT and CDR2 is SNEGSKA in the germline V gene (reference sequence). The CDR3 has 17 residues. CDR3 sequence reads: CSARDLNFRVGDQPQHF.

The chain couples TRBV7-3 to TRBJ1-6; TCRdb outputs TRBD1, but without DNA this stays unchecked. Germline V gene sequence: CDR1 SGHTA, CDR2 FQGTGA. CDR3 length: 14 amino acids. The chain's CDR3 is CASSPQGYNSPLHF.

The J gene is TRBJ2-3, the V gene TRBV6-2 or TRBV6-3. Per the germline V gene, CDR1 is MNHEY and CDR2 is SVGEGT. The CDR3 covers 19 residues. This CDR3 reads CASSYRPGSKVLDTDTQYF.

The V and J genes are TRBV20-1 and TRBJ2-1; as DNA is missing, the TRBD2 call by TCRdb cannot be tested. This CDR3 is 13 amino acids long. The germline CDR1 and CDR2 sequences are DFQATT and SNEGSKA (reference sequence). The CDR3 here is CSARPSGGNEQFF.

This chain joins TRBV11-3 and TRBJ1-1; the TCRdb D gene call, TRBD1, has no DNA to confirm it. Looked up from germline, CDR1 is SGHNT and CDR2 is YENEEA. The CDR3 spans 15 residues. The CDR3 here is CASSPRNGQNTEAFF.

The chain is built from TRBV2 and TRBJ2-3; there is no DNA to check the TCRdb D call of TRBD2. CDR3 length: 18 amino acids. In germline, CDR1 is SNHLY, CDR2 FYNNEI. CDR3 amino acids: CASSEALRSSGPTDTQYF. Together with reference TRBV2 and TRBJ2-3, the CDR3 gives the full variable domain: EPEVTQTPSHQVTQMGQEVILRCVPISNHLYFYWYRQILGQKVEFLVSFYNNEISEKSEIFDDQFSVERPDGSNFTLKIRSTKLEDSAMYFCASSEALRSSGPTDTQYFGPGTRLTVL.

The V and J genes are TRBV24-1 and TRBJ2-7. Germline values: CDR1 KGHDR, CDR2 SFDVKD. This CDR3 is 14 amino acids long. CDR3 sequence reads: CATSDLRDPYEQYF.

The rearrangement links TRBV6-5 to TRBJ2-1; the TCRdb D gene call, TRBD2, has no DNA to confirm it. CDR3 length: 14 amino acids. Germline CDR1 MNHEY, CDR2 SVGAGI. The CDR3 loop is CASSPGLAGHEQFF.

V is TRBV15 and J is TRBJ1-1. CDR3 length: 14 amino acids. Germline assignment: CDR1 LNHNV and CDR2 YYDKDF (reference sequence). This CDR3 is CATSRGAGATEAFF.

The chain employs TRBV5-4 and TRBJ2-7; the D call from TCRdb, TRBD1, cannot be confirmed without DNA. The CDR3 is made up of 14 amino acids. Germline-derived CDR1 and CDR2 are SGHNT and YYREEE (reference sequence). This chain's CDR3 is CASSLGGTGKEQYF.

Frequency places this clonotype as medium-sized. This chain connects TRBV4-1 to TRBJ1-2; no DNA is available, so the TRBD1 call from TCRdb remains unchecked. In germline, CDR1 is MGHRA, CDR2 YSYEKL. The CDR3 consists of 15 residues. The CDR3 spells CASSQDAGVNYGYTF.

The V and J genes are TRBV28 and TRBJ1-5; the TRBD1 assignment by TCRdb is unverifiable without DNA. Per germline, CDR1 MDHEN and CDR2 SYDVKM. The CDR3 spans 15 residues. CDR3 amino acids: CASSLPAGVNQPQHF.

Frequency places this clonotype as medium-sized. The V gene is TRBV3-1, the J gene TRBJ2-7. The CDR3 has 13 amino acids. Germline CDR1 and CDR2: LGHDT and YNNKEL (reference sequence). CDR3 amino acids: CASSQEGSYEQYF.